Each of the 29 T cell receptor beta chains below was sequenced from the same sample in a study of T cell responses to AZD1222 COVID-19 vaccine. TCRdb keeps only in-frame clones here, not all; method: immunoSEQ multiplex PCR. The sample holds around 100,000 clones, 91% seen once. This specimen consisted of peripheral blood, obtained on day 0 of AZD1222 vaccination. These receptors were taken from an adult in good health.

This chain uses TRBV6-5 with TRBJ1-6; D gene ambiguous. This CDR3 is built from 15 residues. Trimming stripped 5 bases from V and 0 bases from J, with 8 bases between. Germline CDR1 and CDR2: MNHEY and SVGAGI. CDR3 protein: CASSLQSSYNSPLHF. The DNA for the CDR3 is TGTGCCAGCAGTCTGCAGAGCTCCTATAATTCACCCCTCCACTTT.

DNA for the CDR3: TGTGCCAGCCGGGCCTGGGCGAACACCGGGGAGCTGTTTTTT. Protein product: CASRAWANTGELFF. The rearrangement links TRBV2 to TRBJ2-2; D not resolved. Per the germline V gene, CDR1 is SNHLY and CDR2 is FYNNEI. This CDR3 has 14 residues. With 8 bases removed from V and 0 bases from J, the gap between germline ends came to 10 bases.

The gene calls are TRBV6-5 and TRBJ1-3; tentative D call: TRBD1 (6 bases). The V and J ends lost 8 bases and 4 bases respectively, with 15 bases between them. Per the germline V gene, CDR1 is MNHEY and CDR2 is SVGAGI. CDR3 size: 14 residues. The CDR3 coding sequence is TGTGCCAGCTCCCCGGACAGAAAAGGAAACACCATATATTTT. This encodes CASSPDRKGNTIYF.

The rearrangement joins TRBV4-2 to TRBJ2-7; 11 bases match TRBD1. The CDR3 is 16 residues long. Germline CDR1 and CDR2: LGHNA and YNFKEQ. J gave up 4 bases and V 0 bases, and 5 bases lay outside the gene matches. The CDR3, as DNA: TGTGCCAGCAGCCAAGACGGGACAGGGGGTGTATACGAGCAGTACTTC. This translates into CASSQDGTGGVYEQYF.

CDR3: CASTPGAGGANVLTF. The CDR3 coding sequence is TGTGCCAGTACGCCGGGGGCTGGTGGGGCCAACGTCCTGACTTTC. This chain joins TRBV19 and TRBJ2-6; D possibly matches TRBD1 or TRBD2 (6 bases each). Germline-derived CDR1 and CDR2 are LNHDA and SQIVND (reference sequence). Trimming took off 7 bases at V and 3 bases at J, with 13 bases between the two ends. The CDR3 length is 15 residues.

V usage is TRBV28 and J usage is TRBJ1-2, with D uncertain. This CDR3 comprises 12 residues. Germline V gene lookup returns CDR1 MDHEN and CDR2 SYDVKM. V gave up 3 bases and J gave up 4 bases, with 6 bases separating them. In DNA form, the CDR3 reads TGTGCCAGCAGTTTGAACCTCTATGGCTACACCTTC. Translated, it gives CASSLNLYGYTF.

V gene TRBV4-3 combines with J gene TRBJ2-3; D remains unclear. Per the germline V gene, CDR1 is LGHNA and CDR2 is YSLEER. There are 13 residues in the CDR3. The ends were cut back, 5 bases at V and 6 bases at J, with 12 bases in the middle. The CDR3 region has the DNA TGCGCCAGCAGCAGATACTCGCTGGATACGCAGTATTTT. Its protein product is CASSRYSLDTQYF.

This CDR3 is CASRDPDRPQHF. For the CDR3, the DNA is TGTGCCAGTAGAGACCCAGACCGGCCCCAGCATTTT. This chain uses TRBV19 with TRBJ1-5; D gene ambiguous. This CDR3 spans 12 amino acids. With 6 bases removed from V and 9 bases from J, the gap between germline ends came to 12 bases. CDR1 is LNHDA and CDR2 is SQIVND in the germline V gene (reference sequence).

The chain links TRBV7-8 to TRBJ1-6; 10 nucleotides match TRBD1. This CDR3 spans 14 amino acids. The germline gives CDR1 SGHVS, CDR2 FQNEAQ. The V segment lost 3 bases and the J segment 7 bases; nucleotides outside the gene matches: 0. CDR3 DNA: TGTGCCAGCAGCTTGGACAGGGGGAATTCACCCCTCCACTTT. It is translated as CASSLDRGNSPLHF.

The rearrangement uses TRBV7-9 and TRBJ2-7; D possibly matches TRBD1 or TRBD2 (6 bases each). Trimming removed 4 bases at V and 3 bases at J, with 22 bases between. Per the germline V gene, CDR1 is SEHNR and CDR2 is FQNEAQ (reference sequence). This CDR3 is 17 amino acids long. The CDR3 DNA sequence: TGTGCCAGCAGCTCTAGTGGGGGGCAGTCAAGCTACTACGAGCAGTACTTC. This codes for CASSSSGGQSSYYEQYF. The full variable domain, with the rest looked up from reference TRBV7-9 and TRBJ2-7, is DTGVSQNPRHKITKRGQNVTFRCDPISEHNRLYWYRQTLGQGPEFLTYFQNEAQLEKSRLLSDRFSAERPKGSFSTLEIQRTEQGDSAMYLCASSSSGGQSSYYEQYFGPGTRLTVT.

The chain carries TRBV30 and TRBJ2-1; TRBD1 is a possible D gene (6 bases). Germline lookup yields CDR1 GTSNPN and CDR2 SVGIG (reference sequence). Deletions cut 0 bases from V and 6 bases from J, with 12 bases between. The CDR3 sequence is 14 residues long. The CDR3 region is CAWSVGWGPNEQFF. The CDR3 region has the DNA TGTGCCTGGAGTGTAGGATGGGGGCCCAATGAGCAGTTCTTC.

This CDR3 reads CSVSPTGPNYGYTF. CDR3 nucleotides: TGCAGCGTTTCTCCGACAGGCCCTAACTATGGCTACACCTTC. This chain joins TRBV29-1 and TRBJ1-2; possible D gene TRBD1, 6 bases. V lost 5 bases and J 0 bases, leaving 13 bases between the germline ends. This CDR3 comprises 14 residues. Germline V gene lookup returns CDR1 SQVTM and CDR2 ANQGSEA.

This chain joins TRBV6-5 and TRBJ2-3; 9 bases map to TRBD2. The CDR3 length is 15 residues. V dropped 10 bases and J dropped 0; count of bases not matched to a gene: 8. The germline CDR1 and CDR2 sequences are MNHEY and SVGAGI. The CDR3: CANSRGGASTDTQYF. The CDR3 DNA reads TGTGCCAACTCGCGGGGGGGAGCGAGCACAGATACGCAGTATTTT.

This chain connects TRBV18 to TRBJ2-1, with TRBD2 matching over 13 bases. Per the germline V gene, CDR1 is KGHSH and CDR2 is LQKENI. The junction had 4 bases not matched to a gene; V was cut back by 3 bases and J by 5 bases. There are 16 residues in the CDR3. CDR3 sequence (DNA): TGTGCCAGCTCACCGGGTGGACTAGCGGGAGACAATGAGCAGTTCTTC. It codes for CASSPGGLAGDNEQFF.

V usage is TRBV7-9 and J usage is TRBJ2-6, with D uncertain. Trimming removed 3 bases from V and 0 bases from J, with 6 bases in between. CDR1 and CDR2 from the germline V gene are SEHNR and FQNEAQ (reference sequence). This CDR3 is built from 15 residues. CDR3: CASSLWHSGANVLTF. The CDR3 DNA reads TGTGCCAGCAGCTTGTGGCACTCTGGGGCCAACGTCCTGACTTTC.

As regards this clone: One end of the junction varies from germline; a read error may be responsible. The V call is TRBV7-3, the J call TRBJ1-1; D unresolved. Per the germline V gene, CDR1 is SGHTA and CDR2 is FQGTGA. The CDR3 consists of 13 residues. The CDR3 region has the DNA TGTGCCAGCAGCGTAACAGTGAACACTGAAGCTTTCTTT. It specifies CASSVTVNTEAFF.

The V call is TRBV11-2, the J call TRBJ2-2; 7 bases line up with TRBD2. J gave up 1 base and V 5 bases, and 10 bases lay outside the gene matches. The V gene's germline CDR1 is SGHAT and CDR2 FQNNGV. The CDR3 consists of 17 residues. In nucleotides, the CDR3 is TGTGCCAGCAGCCCCCGGGGCGGCGGGAGGAACACCGGGGAGCTGTTTTTT. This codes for CASSPRGGGRNTGELFF.

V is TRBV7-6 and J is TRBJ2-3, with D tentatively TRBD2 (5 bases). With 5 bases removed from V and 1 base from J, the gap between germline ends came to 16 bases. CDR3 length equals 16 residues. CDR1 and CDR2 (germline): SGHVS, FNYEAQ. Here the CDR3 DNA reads TGTGCCAGCAGCCCCTTTGGGAGTAGGGGCACAGATACGCAGTATTTT. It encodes CASSPFGSRGTDTQYF.

The CDR3, as DNA: TGTGCCAGCAGGGGTATGGGCCTACATGGCTACACCTTC. It is translated as CASRGMGLHGYTF. The gene calls are TRBV6-5 and TRBJ1-2; D remains ambiguous. V lost 6 bases and J 6 bases, leaving 14 bases between the germline ends. The CDR3 runs to 13 residues. The germline V gene encodes CDR1 MNHEY and CDR2 SVGAGI.

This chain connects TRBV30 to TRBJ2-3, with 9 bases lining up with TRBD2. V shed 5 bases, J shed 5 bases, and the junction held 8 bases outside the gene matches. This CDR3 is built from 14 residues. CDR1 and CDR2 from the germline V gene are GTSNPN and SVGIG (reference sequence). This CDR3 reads CAWGGRGRVDTQYF. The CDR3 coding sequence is TGTGCCTGGGGCGGGAGGGGGCGCGTAGATACGCAGTATTTT.

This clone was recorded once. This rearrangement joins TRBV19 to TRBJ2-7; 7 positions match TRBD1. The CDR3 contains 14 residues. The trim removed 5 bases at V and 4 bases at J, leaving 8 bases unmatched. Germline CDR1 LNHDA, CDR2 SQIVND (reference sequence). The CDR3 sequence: CASSAGTAEYEQYF. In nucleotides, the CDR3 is TGTGCCAGTAGTGCCGGGACAGCTGAATACGAGCAGTACTTC.

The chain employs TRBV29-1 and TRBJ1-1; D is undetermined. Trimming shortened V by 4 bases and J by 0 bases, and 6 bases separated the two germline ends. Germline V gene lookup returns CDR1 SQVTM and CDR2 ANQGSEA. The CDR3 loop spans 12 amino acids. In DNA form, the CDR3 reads TGCAGCGTTGTCCCCATGAACACTGAAGCTTTCTTT. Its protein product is CSVVPMNTEAFF.

The CDR3 nucleotides read TGTGCCACCAGTGGGCTAGCGGGAGTGGCCGGGGAGCTGTTTTTT. It specifies CATSGLAGVAGELFF. V and J are TRBV24-1 and TRBJ2-2; the match to TRBD2 covers 10 bases. This CDR3 comprises 15 residues. The germline CDR1 and CDR2 sequences are KGHDR and SFDVKD. Trimming took 5 bases from V and 6 from J; bases not matched to a gene: 5.

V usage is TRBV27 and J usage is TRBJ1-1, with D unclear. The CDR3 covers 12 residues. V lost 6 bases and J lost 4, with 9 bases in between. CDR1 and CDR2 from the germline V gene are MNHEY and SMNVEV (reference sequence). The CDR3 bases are TGTGCCAGCAGCGATGGAAGCACTGAAGCTTTCTTT. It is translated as CASSDGSTEAFF.

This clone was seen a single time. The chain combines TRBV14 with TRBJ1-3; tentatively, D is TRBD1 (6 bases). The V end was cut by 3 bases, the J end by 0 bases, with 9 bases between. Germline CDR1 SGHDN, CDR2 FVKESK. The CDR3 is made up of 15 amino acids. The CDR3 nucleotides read TGTGCCAGCAGCCACACAGGGACCTCTGGAAACACCATATATTTT. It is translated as CASSHTGTSGNTIYF.

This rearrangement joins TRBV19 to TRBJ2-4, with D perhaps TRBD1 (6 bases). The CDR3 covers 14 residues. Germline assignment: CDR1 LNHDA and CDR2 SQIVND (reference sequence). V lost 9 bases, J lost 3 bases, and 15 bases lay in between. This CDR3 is CASRSLDSKNIQYF. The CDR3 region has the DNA TGTGCCAGCAGATCCTTGGACAGCAAAAACATTCAGTACTTC.

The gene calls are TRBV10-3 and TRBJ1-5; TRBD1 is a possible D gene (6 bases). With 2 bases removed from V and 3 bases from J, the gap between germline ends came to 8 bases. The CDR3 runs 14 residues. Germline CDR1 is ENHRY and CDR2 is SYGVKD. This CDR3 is CAISEAGANQPQHF. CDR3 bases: TGTGCCATCAGTGAGGCAGGGGCCAATCAGCCCCAGCATTTT.

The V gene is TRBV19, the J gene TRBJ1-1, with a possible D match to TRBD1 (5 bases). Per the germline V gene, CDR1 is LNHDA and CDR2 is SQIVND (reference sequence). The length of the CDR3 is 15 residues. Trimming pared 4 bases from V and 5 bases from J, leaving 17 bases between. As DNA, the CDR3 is TGTGCCAGTAGTACCCCCCGGCGGGGGAATACTGAAGCTTTCTTT. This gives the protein CASSTPRRGNTEAFF.

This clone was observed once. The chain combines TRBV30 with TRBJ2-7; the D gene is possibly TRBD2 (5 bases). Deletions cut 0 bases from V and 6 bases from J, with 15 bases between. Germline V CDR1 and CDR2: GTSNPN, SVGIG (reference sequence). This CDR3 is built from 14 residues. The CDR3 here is CAWSVLGSFSEQYF. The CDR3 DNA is TGTGCCTGGAGTGTACTAGGGAGCTTCTCCGAGCAGTACTTC.